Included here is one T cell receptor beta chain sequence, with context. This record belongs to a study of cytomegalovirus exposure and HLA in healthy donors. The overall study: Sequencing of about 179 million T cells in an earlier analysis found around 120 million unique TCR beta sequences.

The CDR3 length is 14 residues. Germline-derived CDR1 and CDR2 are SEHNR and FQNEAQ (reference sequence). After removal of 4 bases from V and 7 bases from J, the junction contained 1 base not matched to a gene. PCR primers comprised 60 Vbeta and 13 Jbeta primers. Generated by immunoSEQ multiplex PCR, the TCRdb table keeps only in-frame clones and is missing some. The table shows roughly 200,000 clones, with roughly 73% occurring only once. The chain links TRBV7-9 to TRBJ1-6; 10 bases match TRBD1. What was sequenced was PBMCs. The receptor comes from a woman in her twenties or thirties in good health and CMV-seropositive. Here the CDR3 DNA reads TGTGCCAGCAGCTGGGGACAGGGGAATTCACCCCTCCACTTT. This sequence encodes CASSWGQGNSPLHF.